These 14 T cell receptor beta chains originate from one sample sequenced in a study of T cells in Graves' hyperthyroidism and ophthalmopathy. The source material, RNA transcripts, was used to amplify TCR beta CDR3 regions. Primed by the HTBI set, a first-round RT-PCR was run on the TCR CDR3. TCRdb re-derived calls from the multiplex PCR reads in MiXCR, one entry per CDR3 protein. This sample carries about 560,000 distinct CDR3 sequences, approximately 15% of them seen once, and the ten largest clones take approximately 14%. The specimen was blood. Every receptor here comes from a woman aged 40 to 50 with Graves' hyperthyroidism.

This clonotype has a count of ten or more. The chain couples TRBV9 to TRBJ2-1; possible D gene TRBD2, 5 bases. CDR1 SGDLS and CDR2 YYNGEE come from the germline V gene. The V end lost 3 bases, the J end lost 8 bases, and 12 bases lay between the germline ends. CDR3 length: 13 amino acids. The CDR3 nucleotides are TGTGCCAGCAGCGATTTCGGGCGGGATGAGCAGTTCTTC. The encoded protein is CASSDFGRDEQFF.

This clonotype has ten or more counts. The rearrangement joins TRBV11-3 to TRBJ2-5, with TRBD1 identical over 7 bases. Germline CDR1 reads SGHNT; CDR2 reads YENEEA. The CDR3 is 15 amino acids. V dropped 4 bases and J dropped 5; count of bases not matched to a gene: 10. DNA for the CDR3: TGTGCCAGCAGCTCCTCAGGGGGTAACAGGGAGACCCAGTACTTC. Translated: CASSSSGGNRETQYF.

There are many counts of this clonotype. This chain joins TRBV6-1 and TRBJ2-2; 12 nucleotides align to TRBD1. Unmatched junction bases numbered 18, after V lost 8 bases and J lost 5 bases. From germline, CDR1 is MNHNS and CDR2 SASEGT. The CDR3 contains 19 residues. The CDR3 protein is CASSGTGGSRDYRTGELFF. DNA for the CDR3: TGTGCCAGCTCCGGGACAGGGGGCTCCCGGGACTACCGAACCGGGGAGCTGTTTTTT.

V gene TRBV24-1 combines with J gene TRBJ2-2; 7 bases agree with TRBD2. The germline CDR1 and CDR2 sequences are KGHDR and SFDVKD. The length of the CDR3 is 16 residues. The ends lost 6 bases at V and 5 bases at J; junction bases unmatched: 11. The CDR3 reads CATSSFSLGGTGELFF. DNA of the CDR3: TGTGCCACCAGTTCCTTTAGTTTGGGGGGGACCGGGGAGCTGTTTTTT.

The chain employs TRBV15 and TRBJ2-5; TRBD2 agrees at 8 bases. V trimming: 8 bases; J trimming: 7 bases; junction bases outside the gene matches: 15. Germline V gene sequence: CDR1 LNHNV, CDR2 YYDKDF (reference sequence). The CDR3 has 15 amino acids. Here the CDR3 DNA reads TGTGCCACCGCTCCTGAACTAGCGGCCCGGGGGACCCAGTACTTC. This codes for CATAPELAARGTQYF.

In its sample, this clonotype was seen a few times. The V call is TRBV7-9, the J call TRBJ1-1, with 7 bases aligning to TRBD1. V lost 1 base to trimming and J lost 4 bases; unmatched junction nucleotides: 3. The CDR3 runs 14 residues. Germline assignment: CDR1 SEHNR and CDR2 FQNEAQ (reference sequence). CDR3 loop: CASSLDRGATEAFF. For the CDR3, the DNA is TGTGCCAGCAGCTTAGACAGGGGAGCCACTGAAGCTTTCTTT. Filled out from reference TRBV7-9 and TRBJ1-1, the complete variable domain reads DTGVSQNPRHKITKRGQNVTFRCDPISEHNRLYWYRQTLGQGPEFLTYFQNEAQLEKSRLLSDRFSAERPKGSFSTLEIQRTEQGDSAMYLCASSLDRGATEAFFGQGTRLTVV.

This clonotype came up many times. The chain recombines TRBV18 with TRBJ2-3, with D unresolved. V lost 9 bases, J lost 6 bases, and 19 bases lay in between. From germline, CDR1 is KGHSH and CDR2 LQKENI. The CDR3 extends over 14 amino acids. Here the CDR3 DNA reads TGTGCCAGTTCATACCCGGAGCTCCGGGATACGCAGTATTTT. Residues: CASSYPELRDTQYF.

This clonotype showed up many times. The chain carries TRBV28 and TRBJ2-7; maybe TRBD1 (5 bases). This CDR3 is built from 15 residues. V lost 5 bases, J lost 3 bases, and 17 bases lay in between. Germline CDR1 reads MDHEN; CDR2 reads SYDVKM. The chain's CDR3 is CASSPLTDWYYEQYF. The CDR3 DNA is TGTGCCAGCAGTCCACTGACAGACTGGTACTACGAGCAGTACTTC. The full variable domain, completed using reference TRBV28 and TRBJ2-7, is DVKVTQSSRYLVKRTGEKVFLECVQDMDHENMFWYRQDPGLGLRLIYFSYDVKMKEKGDIPEGYSVSREKKERFSLILESASTNQTSMYLCASSPLTDWYYEQYFGPGTRLTVT.

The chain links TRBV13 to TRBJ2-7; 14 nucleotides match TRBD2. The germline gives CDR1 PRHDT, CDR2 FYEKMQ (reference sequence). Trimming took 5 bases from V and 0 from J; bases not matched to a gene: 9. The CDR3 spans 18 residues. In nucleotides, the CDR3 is TGTGCCAGCAGCGGGGGACTAGCGGGAGAGGCGAGCTCCTACGAGCAGTACTTC. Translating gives CASSGGLAGEASSYEQYF.

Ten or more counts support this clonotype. CDR3: CASSLAVQGQGETQYF. CDR3 nucleotides: TGTGCCAGCAGCTTGGCGGTACAGGGTCAGGGAGAGACCCAGTACTTC. The J gene is TRBJ2-5, the V gene TRBV5-8; D is perhaps TRBD1 (6 bases). V lost 0 bases, J lost 4 bases, and 16 bases lay in between. This CDR3 region has 16 residues. The germline V gene has CDR1 SGHTS and CDR2 YDEGEE.

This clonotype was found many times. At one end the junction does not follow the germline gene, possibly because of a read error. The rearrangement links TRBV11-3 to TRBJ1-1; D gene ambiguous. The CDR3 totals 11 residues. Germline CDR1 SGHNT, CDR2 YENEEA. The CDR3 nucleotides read TGTGCCAGCAGATTAGCCGGGGAAGCTTTCTTT. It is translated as CASRLAGEAFF.

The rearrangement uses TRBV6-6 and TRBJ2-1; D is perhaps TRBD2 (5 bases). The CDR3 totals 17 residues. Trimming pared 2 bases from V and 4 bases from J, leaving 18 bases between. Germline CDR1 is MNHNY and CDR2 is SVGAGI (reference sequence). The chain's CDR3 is CASSYGTLGVIYNEQFF. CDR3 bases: TGTGCCAGCAGTTACGGTACCCTCGGGGTCATATACAATGAGCAGTTCTTC.

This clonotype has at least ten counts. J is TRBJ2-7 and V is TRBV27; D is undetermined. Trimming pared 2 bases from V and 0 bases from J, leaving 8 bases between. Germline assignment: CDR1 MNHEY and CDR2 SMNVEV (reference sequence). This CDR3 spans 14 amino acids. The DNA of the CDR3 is TGTGCCAGCAGTTTAACCCCGGGCTCCTACGAGCAGTACTTC. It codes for CASSLTPGSYEQYF.

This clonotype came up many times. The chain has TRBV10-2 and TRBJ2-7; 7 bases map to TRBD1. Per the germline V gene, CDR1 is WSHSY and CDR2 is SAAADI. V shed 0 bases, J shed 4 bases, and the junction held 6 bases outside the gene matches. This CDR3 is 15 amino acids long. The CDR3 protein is CASSESYGTEYEQYF. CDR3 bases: TGCGCCAGCAGTGAGTCATACGGGACAGAATACGAGCAGTACTTC.